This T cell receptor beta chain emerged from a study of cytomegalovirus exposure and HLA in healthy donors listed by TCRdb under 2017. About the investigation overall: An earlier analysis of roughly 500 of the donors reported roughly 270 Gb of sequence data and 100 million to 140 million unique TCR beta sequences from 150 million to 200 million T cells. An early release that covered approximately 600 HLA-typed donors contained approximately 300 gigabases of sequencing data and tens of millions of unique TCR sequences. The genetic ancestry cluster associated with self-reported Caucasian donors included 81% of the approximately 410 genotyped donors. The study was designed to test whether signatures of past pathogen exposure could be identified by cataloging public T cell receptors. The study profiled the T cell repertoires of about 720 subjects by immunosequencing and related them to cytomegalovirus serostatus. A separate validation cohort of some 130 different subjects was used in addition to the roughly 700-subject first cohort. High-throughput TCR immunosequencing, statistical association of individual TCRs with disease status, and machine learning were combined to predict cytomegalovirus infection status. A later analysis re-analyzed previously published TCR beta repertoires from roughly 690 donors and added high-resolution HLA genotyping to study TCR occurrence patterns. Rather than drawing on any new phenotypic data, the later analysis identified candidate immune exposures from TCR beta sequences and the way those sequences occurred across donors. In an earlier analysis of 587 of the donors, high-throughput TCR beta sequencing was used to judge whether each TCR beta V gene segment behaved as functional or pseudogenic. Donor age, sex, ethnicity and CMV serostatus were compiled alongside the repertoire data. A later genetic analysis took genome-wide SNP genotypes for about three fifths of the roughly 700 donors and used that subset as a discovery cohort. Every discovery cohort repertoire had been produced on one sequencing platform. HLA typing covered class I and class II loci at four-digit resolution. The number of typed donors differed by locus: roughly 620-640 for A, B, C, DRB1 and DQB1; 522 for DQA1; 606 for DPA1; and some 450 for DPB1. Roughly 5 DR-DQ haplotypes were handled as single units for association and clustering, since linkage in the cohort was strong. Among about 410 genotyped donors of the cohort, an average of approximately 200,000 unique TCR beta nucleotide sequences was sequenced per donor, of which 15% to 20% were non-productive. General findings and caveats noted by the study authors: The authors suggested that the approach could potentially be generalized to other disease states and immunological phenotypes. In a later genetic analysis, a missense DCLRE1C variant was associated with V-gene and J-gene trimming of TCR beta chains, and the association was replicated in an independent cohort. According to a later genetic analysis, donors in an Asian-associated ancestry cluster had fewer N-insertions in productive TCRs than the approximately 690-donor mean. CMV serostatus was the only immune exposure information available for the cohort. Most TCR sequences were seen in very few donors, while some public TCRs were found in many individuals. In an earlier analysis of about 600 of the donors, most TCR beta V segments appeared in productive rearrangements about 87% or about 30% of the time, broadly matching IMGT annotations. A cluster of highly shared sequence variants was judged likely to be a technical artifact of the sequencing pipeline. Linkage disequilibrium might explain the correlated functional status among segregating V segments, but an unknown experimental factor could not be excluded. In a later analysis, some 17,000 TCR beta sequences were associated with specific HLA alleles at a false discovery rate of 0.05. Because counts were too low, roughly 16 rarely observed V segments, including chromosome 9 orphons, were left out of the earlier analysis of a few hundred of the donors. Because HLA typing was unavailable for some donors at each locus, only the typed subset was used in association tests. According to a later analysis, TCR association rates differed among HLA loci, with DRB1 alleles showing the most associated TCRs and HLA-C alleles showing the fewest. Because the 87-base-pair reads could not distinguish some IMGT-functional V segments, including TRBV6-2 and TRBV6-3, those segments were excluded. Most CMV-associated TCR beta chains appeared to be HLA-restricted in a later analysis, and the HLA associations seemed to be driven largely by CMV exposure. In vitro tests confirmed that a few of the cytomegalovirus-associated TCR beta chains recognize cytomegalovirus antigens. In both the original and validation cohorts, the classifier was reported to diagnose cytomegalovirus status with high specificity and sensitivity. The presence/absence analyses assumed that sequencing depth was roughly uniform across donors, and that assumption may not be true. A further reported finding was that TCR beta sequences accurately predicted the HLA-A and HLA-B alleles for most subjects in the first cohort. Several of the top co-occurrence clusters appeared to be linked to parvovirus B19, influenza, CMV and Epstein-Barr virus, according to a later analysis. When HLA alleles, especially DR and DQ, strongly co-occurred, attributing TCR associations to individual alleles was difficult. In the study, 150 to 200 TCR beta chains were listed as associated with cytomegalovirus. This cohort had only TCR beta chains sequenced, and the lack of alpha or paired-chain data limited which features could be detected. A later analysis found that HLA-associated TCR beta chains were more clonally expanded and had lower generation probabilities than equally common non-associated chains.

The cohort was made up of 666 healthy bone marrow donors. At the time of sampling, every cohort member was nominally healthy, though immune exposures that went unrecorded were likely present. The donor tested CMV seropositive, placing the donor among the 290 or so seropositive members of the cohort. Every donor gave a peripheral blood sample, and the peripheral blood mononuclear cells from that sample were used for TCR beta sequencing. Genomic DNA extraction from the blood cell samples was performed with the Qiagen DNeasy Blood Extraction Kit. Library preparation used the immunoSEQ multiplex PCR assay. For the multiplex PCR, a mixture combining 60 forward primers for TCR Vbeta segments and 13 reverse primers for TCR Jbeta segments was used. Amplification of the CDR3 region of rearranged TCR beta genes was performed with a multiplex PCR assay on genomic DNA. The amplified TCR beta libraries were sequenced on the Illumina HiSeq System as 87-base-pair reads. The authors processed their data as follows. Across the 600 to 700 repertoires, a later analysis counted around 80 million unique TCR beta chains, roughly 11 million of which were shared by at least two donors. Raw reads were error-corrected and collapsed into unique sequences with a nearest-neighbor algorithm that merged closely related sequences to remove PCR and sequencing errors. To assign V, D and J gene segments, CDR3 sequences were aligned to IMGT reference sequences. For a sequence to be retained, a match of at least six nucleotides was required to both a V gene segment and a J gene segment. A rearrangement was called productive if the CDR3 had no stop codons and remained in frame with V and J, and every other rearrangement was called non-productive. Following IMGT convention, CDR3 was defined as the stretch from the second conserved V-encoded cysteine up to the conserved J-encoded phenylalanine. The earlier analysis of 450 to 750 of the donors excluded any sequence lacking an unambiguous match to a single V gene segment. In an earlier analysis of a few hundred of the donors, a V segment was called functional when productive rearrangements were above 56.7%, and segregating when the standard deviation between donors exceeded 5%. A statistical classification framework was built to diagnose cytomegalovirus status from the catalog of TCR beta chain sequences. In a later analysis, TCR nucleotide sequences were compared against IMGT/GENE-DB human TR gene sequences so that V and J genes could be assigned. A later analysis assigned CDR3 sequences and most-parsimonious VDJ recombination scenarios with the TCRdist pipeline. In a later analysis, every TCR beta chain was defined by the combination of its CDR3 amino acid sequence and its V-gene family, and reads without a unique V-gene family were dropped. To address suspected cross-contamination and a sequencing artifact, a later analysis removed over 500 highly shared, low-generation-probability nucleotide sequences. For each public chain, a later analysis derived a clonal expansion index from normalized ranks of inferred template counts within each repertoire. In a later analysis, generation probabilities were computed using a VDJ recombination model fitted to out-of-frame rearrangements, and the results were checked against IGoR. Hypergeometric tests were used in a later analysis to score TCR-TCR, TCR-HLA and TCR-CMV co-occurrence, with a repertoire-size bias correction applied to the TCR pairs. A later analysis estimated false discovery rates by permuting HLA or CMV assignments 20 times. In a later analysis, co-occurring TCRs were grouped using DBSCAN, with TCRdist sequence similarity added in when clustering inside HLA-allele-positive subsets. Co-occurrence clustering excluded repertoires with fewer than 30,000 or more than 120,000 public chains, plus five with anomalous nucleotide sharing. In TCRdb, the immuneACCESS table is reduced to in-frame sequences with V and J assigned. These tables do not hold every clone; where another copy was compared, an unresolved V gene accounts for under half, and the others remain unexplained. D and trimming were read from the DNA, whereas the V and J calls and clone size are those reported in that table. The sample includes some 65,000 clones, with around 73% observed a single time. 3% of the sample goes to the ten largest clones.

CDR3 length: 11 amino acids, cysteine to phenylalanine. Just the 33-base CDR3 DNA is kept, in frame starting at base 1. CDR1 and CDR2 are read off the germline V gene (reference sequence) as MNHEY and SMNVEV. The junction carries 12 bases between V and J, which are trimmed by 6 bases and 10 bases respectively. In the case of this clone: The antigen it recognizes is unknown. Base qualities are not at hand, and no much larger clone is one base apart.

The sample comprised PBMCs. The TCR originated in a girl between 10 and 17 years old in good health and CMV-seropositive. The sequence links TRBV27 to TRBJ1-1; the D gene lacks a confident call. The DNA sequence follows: TGTGCCAGCAGGAATCTCCTAGGAGCTTTCTTT. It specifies CASRNLLGAFF.